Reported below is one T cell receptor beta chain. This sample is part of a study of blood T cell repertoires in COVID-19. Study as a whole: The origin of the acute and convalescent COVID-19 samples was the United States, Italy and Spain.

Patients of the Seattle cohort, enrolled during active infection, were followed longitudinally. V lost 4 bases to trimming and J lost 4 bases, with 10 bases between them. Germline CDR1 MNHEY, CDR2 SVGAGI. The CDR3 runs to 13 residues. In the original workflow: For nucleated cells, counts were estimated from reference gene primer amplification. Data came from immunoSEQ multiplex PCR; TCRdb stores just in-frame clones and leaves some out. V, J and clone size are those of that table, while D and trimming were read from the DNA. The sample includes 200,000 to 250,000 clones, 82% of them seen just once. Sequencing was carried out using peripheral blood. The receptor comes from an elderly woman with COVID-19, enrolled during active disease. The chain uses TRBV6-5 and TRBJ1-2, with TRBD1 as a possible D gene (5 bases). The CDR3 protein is CASSSDTPYGYTF. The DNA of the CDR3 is TGTGCCAGCAGTTCGGACACCCCCTATGGCTACACCTTC.